What follows are 7 T cell receptor beta chains derived from one specimen sequenced in a study of blood T cell repertoires in COVID-19. The data were produced by immunoSEQ multiplex PCR, yet TCRdb's version contains in-frame clones alone and is incomplete. The table shows about 270,000 clones, with 80% to 90% occurring only once. The specimen was peripheral blood. These receptor sequences come from a woman aged 70 to 79 with acute or convalescent COVID-19.

This rearrangement joins TRBV5-4 to TRBJ2-3; possibly TRBD2 for D (7 bases). This CDR3 contains 17 residues. Germline V gene sequence: CDR1 SGHNT, CDR2 YYREEE (reference sequence). V dropped 4 bases and J dropped 0 bases, with 18 bases sitting between them. CDR3: CASSRGGRGASTDTQYF. CDR3 DNA sequence: TGTGCCAGCAGCCGAGGCGGACGGGGGGCCAGCACAGATACGCAGTATTTT.

The rearrangement uses TRBV18 and TRBJ1-2, with TRBD1 as a possible D gene (5 bases). Trimming pared 2 bases from V and 2 bases from J, leaving 15 bases between. Germline V gene data show CDR1 as KGHSH and CDR2 as LQKENI. This CDR3 contains 16 residues. The CDR3 sequence: CASSPSDTARNYGYTF. The CDR3 DNA follows: TGTGCCAGCTCACCATCGGACACGGCAAGAAACTATGGCTACACCTTC. Using reference TRBV18 and TRBJ1-2 for the parts outside the CDR3, the full variable domain is NAGVMQNPRHLVRRRGQEARLRCSPMKGHSHVYWYRQLPEEGLKFMVYLQKENIIDESGMPKERFSAEFPKEGPSILRIQQVVRGDSAAYFCASSPSDTARNYGYTFGSGTRLTVV.

This chain uses TRBV4-2 with TRBJ1-4, with D tentatively TRBD1 (5 bases). This CDR3 comprises 17 residues. Trimming removed 4 bases from V and 11 bases from J, with 26 bases in between. In germline, CDR1 is LGHNA, CDR2 YNFKEQ. CDR3 bases: TGTGCCAGCAGCCGAACAGGTGCGTGGACGGGGGAGATGAAACTGTTTTTT. Translated, it gives CASSRTGAWTGEMKLFF.

V and J are TRBV5-5 and TRBJ1-2, with no clear D. This CDR3 has 14 amino acids. Germline CDR1 reads SGHKS; CDR2 reads YYEKEE (reference sequence). The germline V and J ends were trimmed by 4 bases and 6 bases, with 16 bases remaining between them. CDR3 sequence: CASSPRSGGHGYTF. The CDR3 DNA reads TGTGCCAGCAGCCCGCGGTCGGGAGGCCATGGCTACACCTTC.

The CDR3 DNA sequence: TGTGCCAGCAGCTTGGTGGACAGCGAGGAGCTGTTTTTT. This codes for CASSLVDSEELFF. V gene TRBV5-6 combines with J gene TRBJ2-2, with D possibly matching TRBD1 (6 bases). The length of the CDR3 is 13 residues. V gave up 0 bases and J gave up 10 bases, with 10 bases separating them. The germline CDR1 and CDR2 sequences are SGHDT and YYEEEE.

The V call is TRBV4-2, the J call TRBJ1-2; weak D call: TRBD1 (6 bases). The CDR3 is made up of 15 amino acids. Germline loops: CDR1 LGHNA, CDR2 YNFKEQ. The V gene lost 1 base and the J gene lost 5 bases, with 14 bases spanning the gap. Here the CDR3 reads CASSQAAGQGYGYTF. DNA of the CDR3: TGTGCCAGCAGCCAAGCAGCCGGGCAGGGGTATGGCTACACCTTC.

The rearrangement links TRBV6-5 to TRBJ2-7; possible D gene TRBD1, 5 bases. The CDR3 contains 14 residues. Germline V gives CDR1 MNHEY, CDR2 SVGAGI. The germline V and J ends were trimmed by 2 bases and 13 bases, with 21 bases remaining between them. CDR3 DNA sequence: TGTGCCAGCAGTTACATGGCCGTGCGGTTGGGGCTATACTTC. Amino acid sequence: CASSYMAVRLGLYF.